This T cell receptor (beta chain) was sequenced for a study of blood T cell repertoires in COVID-19. The length of the CDR3 is 16 residues. Germline V lookup: CDR1 SEHNR, CDR2 FQNEAQ (reference sequence). The junction had 8 bases not matched to a gene; V was cut back by 1 base and J by 5 bases. Here immunoSEQ multiplex PCR was the method, and the copy in TCRdb shows in-frame clones only, minus some. This table has under 250,000 clones, roughly 83% appearing once. The sequence came from a woman in her seventies with active or convalescent COVID-19. Sequencing was carried out using peripheral blood. The chain uses TRBV7-9 and TRBJ2-1; TRBD2 agrees at 7 bases. This CDR3 reads CASSLGGSGFHNEQFF. CDR3 DNA: TGTGCCAGCAGCTTAGGCGGGAGCGGGTTTCACAATGAGCAGTTCTTC.